This T cell receptor beta chain comes out of a study of PD-1 blockade in classical Hodgkin lymphoma (dated by TCRdb to the early 2020s). About the full investigation: Nivolumab dosing was 3 mg/kg intravenously every 2 weeks, continuing until either disease progression or unacceptable toxicity. The study used CyTOF and TCR beta sequencing to define a peripheral blood immune signature of response to PD-1 blockade in classical Hodgkin lymphoma.

The junction shows trimming of 5 bases on V and 5 bases on J, plus 4 bases between the germline ends. The CDR3 runs 12 amino acids, cysteine and phenylalanine included. Just CDR3 DNA is preserved here, 36 bases in frame from base 1. The germline V gene provides CDR1 SGHNT and CDR2 YENEEA. The sample's time point label, decoded: cycle 4 day 1 (C4D1), after 5 to 7 weeks of nivolumab. Every trial patient had relapsed after autologous stem cell transplantation, and cohorts A, B and C differed in prior brentuximab vedotin exposure. The trial cohort was composed of about 58 patients with relapsed/refractory classical Hodgkin lymphoma, for whom complete response, partial response or progressive disease was recorded as best overall response. Trial patients were treated with single-agent nivolumab in the multi-cohort phase II CheckMate 205 trial. Best overall response was determined by an independent review committee according to the 2007 International Working Group response criteria. Trial PBMCs were collected immediately before nivolumab initiation (C1D1) and during therapy at cycle 2 day 1 and cycle 4 day 1. After peripheral blood was drawn into 8 mL Vacutainer Cell Preparation Tubes, PBMCs were isolated by centrifugation and then cryopreserved.

On the study overall, not on this receptor specifically: Baseline diversity similar to that of newly diagnosed patients was observed in trial patients achieving complete response, whereas significantly lower diversity was observed in partial responders and progressors. Diversity was lower in patients who began nivolumab less than 1 year after ASCT, so these patients were left out of later analyses to avoid confounding by immune reconstitution. By C4D1, a significant rise was seen in CD4+ TCR diversity but not in CD8+ TCR diversity (p=0.0027 vs p=0.16), and the rise was most apparent among complete responders (p=0.02). Only a single clinical trial cohort was studied, and what caused the repertoire differences, possibly disease activity or prior therapy, remained undefined. Baseline TCR diversity was reported as lower in newly diagnosed patients than in healthy donors, and lower still in relapsed/refractory patients.

This clone came up a few times. There is no known antigen for this receptor. No base quality information exists; no much larger clone differs at one position. The Qiagen DNeasy kit was used to extract genomic DNA both from unsorted PBMCs and from the negatively selected CD4+ and CD8+ fractions. TCR beta CDR3 regions were subjected to amplification by immunoSEQ multiplex PCR with primers that anneal to V and J segments. A synthetic immune receptor repertoire was used to minimize amplification bias, and any residual bias was removed computationally once sequencing was done. Per the authors' processing: Custom Python scripts were used to quantify repertoire diversity as the Shannon entropy index. Unsorted, CD4+ and CD8+ repertoires were analyzed separately, except for combined analyses in which CD4+ and CD8+ sequences were merged in silico. Clonal expansion was defined as at least a 2-fold frequency increase after treatment relative to C1D1, with a pseudocount of 0.5 for undetected baseline clones. Clones with 0 or 1 copy at C1D1 were classified as singleton clones, and clones with 2 or more copies were classified as non-singleton clones. Clones expanded in unsorted samples were assigned a CD4+, CD8+ or unknown annotation through matching of protein sequences in sorted samples from the same patient. Wilcoxon tests on paired samples were used to test changes in diversity from C1D1 to C4D1. This immuneACCESS table, as held by TCRdb, lists in-frame sequences with V and J called but not all clones. Of the missing ones, under half trace to an unresolved V gene in checked studies; the others have no known cause. The V and J calls and clone size are taken from that table; D and trimming were inferred from the DNA. This sample has about 21,000 clones in its table, and 75% to 90% of those were observed once. In total, the top ten clones hold 13% of the sample.

This receptor was identified in a human donor with classical Hodgkin lymphoma. The sample here was peripheral blood mononuclear cells (PBMCs), taken before the fourth cycle of nivolumab. Here the chain combines TRBV11-3 and TRBJ1-6, with the D gene uncertain. The CDR3 loop reads CASSPNNSPLHF. The nucleotide sequence is given as TGTGCCAGCAGCCCTAATAATTCACCCCTCCACTTT.